These 16 T cell receptor beta chains originate from one sample sequenced in a study of Ad26.COV2.S vaccination and SARS-CoV-2 variants. Indicated treatment: about 20 received Ad26.COV2.S at low or high dose, single or two shots; roughly five received placebo; per-sample allocation not given. Sampling took place 63 days after the first vaccine or placebo injection. The data were produced by immunoSEQ multiplex PCR, yet TCRdb's version contains in-frame clones alone and is incomplete. Of fewer than 500,000 clones listed, approximately 89% are singletons. This material consisted of peripheral blood, taken in a trial of Ad26.COV2.S vaccine versus placebo. The source is a person aged 18-60 years who received the Ad26.COV2.S COVID-19 vaccine or a placebo.

With respect to this clone: The junction shows a germline mismatch at one end, possibly a read error. The chain uses TRBV30 and TRBJ2-5, with 8 bases matching TRBD1. This CDR3 has 14 residues. The V gene's germline CDR1 is GTSNPN and CDR2 SVGIG (reference sequence). This CDR3 is CAWIPRGRGRLLNF. The DNA for the CDR3 is TGTGCCTGGATCCCTAGGGGCAGGGGGCGTCTATTAAACTTC.

The chain couples TRBV7-3 to TRBJ2-5; 11 positions agree with TRBD2. The CDR3 covers 14 residues. The germline CDR1 and CDR2 sequences are SGHTA and FQGTGA. With V trimmed by 5 bases and J by 2 bases, 1 base remained unmatched. In DNA, the CDR3 is TGTGCCAGCAGCCGGACTAGCGGGCAAGAGACCCAGTACTTC. This gives the protein CASSRTSGQETQYF.

This chain uses TRBV19 with TRBJ1-2, with a possible D match to TRBD1 (5 bases). Germline V gene lookup returns CDR1 LNHDA and CDR2 SQIVND (reference sequence). The CDR3 covers 13 residues. Trimming left V 4 bases short and J 4 bases short, with 10 bases between. The CDR3: CASSSQGPYGYTF. DNA for the CDR3: TGTGCCAGTAGTAGTCAGGGCCCCTATGGCTACACCTTC. Filled out from reference TRBV19 and TRBJ1-2, the complete variable domain reads DGGITQSPKYLFRKEGQNVTLSCEQNLNHDAMYWYRQDPGQGLRLIYYSQIVNDFQKGDIAEGYSVSREKKESFPLTVTSAQKNPTAFYLCASSSQGPYGYTFGSGTRLTVV.

The V call is TRBV7-6, the J call TRBJ2-5; no definite D call. The germline V gene has CDR1 SGHVS and CDR2 FNYEAQ. The CDR3 consists of 14 residues. The ends were cut back, 1 base at V and 2 bases at J, with 8 bases in the middle. This CDR3 reads CASSLVFPQETQYF. CDR3 in DNA: TGTGCCAGCAGCTTAGTGTTTCCTCAAGAGACCCAGTACTTC.

The chain joins TRBV15 to TRBJ2-1; no definite D call. The germline V gene encodes CDR1 LNHNV and CDR2 YYDKDF (reference sequence). Between the trimmed V and J ends, which lost 9 bases and 0 bases, there was a span of 15 bases. This CDR3 spans 15 amino acids. Written as DNA, the CDR3 is TGTGCCACTAGTCAGCCGCTCAGCTCCTACAATGAGCAGTTCTTC. It specifies CATSQPLSSYNEQFF.

This clone was counted many times. The rearrangement links TRBV5-1 to TRBJ2-1; perhaps TRBD2 as D (6 bases). The CDR3 is 15 residues long. Germline-derived CDR1 and CDR2 are SGHRS and YFSETQ. Trimming shortened V by 2 bases and J by 3 bases, and 12 bases separated the two germline ends. DNA for the CDR3: TGCGCCAGCAGCTTAGATACGGGGGTCTACAATGAGCAGTTCTTC. Amino acid sequence: CASSLDTGVYNEQFF.

This chain joins TRBV11-1 and TRBJ1-2; 10 bases agree with TRBD1. In germline, CDR1 is SGHAT, CDR2 FQDESV (reference sequence). The CDR3 spans 14 residues. The V gene end was trimmed by 3 bases and the J gene end by 4 bases; junction bases not matched to a gene: 2. The CDR3 DNA reads as TGTGCCAGCAGCTTGGACAGGGGGTCCTATGGCTACACCTTC. It yields the protein CASSLDRGSYGYTF.

The gene calls are TRBV5-1 and TRBJ1-4; D gene uncertain. The ends were cut back, 0 bases at V and 5 bases at J, with 8 bases in the middle. CDR3 size: 14 residues. The germline V gene encodes CDR1 SGHRS and CDR2 YFSETQ. CDR3 sequence reads: CASSLVPANEKLFF. In DNA form, the CDR3 reads TGCGCCAGCAGCTTGGTCCCGGCGAATGAAAAACTGTTTTTT.

The CDR3 coding sequence is TGTGCCACCAGTGCGGGGGGAAGCACAGATACGCAGTATTTT. Encoded protein: CATSAGGSTDTQYF. V usage is TRBV24-1 and J usage is TRBJ2-3, with 7 bases fitting TRBD2. Per germline, CDR1 KGHDR and CDR2 SFDVKD. The junction had 1 base not matched to a gene; V was cut back by 5 bases and J by 0 bases. The CDR3 totals 14 residues.

The chain links TRBV10-3 to TRBJ1-5; D remains unclear. The ends were cut back, 3 bases at V and 0 bases at J, with 9 bases in the middle. The CDR3 loop spans 15 amino acids. CDR1 and CDR2 from the germline V gene are ENHRY and SYGVKD. The CDR3 DNA reads as TGTGCCATCAGTGACCAGACTGATAGCAATCAGCCCCAGCATTTT. Translation: CAISDQTDSNQPQHF.

This chain links TRBV28 with TRBJ2-2, with D maybe TRBD2 (5 bases). Trimming took off 3 bases at V and 0 bases at J, with 14 bases between the two ends. The germline gives CDR1 MDHEN, CDR2 SYDVKM. The CDR3 contains 17 residues. CDR3 sequence (DNA): TGTGCCAGCAGTTTGCCCAGCGGACGCTCGAACACCGGGGAGCTGTTTTTT. The encoded protein is CASSLPSGRSNTGELFF.

This clone was seen more than once but under ten times. CDR3 sequence reads: CASSWFGTDNSPLHF. The CDR3 bases are TGCGCCAGCAGCTGGTTCGGGACAGATAATTCACCCCTCCACTTT. J is TRBJ1-6 and V is TRBV5-1; TRBD1 agrees at 7 bases. The V segment lost 3 bases and the J segment 5 bases; nucleotides outside the gene matches: 5. This CDR3 has 15 amino acids. Germline CDR1 SGHRS, CDR2 YFSETQ.

The V and J genes are TRBV27 and TRBJ2-7; no reliable D call. This CDR3 has 14 amino acids. CDR1 MNHEY and CDR2 SMNVEV come from the germline V gene (reference sequence). V lost 2 bases, J lost 2 bases, and 10 bases lay in between. CDR3 sequence: CASSLGPTAYEQYF. CDR3 DNA: TGTGCCAGCAGTTTAGGTCCCACGGCCTACGAGCAGTACTTC.

This sequence joins TRBV5-1 and TRBJ1-2; D gene unclear. The germline V and J ends were trimmed by 4 bases and 5 bases, with 12 bases remaining between them. Germline assignment: CDR1 SGHRS and CDR2 YFSETQ. The CDR3 totals 13 residues. The CDR3 is CASSPVSGYGYTF. The CDR3 DNA follows: TGCGCCAGCAGCCCCGTGTCCGGTTATGGCTACACCTTC.

The CDR3 DNA follows: TGTGCCACCAGTGAGGGGGACAGGGTCAATCAGCCCCAGCATTTT. Protein: CATSEGDRVNQPQHF. V is TRBV24-1 and J is TRBJ1-5; 9 bases are a match to TRBD1. Germline-derived CDR1 and CDR2 are KGHDR and SFDVKD. V lost 4 bases, J lost 3 bases, and 3 bases stayed unmatched. The CDR3 is 15 amino acids.

This clone was counted once. The chain combines TRBV15 with TRBJ2-7, with D unresolved. The CDR3 is 15 amino acids. Per the germline V gene, CDR1 is LNHNV and CDR2 is YYDKDF (reference sequence). V gave up 0 bases and J gave up 3 bases, with 12 bases separating them. The CDR3 nucleotides read TGTGCCACCAGCAGAGATTATGACTCTCTCTACGAGCAGTACGTC. Protein sequence: CATSRDYDSLYEQYV.